This paragraph covers one T cell receptor beta chain sequence. Trimming at V came to 4 bases and at J to 2 bases, leaving 1 base not matched to a gene. The CDR3 extends over 13 amino acids. The germline CDR1 and CDR2 sequences are SGHTA and FQGTGA. Participants were aged about 18 to 89 years from roughly 26 US areas. The sample is drawn from a study of blood T cell repertoires in COVID-19. Study summary: The United States, Italy and Spain supplied acute and convalescent COVID-19 samples.

The data were produced by immunoSEQ multiplex PCR, yet TCRdb's version contains in-frame clones alone and is incomplete. The sample lists about 270,000 clones, under 90% occurring once. The chain uses TRBV7-3 and TRBJ1-2; the match to TRBD1 covers 7 bases. The origin of this receptor is a woman aged 60 to 75 who had recovered from COVID-19. Sequenced material: PBMCs or T cells enriched from blood (not recorded which). The CDR3 here is CASSSQGNYGYTF. In DNA form, the CDR3 reads TGTGCCAGCAGCTCACAGGGGAACTATGGCTACACCTTC. Supplemented by reference TRBV7-3 and TRBJ1-2, the full variable domain reads GAGVSQTPSNKVTEKGKYVELRCDPISGHTALYWYRQSLGQGPEFLIYFQGTGAADDSGLPNDRFFAVRPEGSVSTLKIQRTERGDSAVYLCASSSQGNYGYTFGSGTRLTVV.